These 28 T cell receptor beta chains came from one sample sequenced in a study of blood T cell repertoires in COVID-19. Measured with immunoSEQ multiplex PCR; TCRdb has only the in-frame clones, and not every one. Among about 83,000 clones listed, more than 60% were seen once. The sequencing input was peripheral blood. The receptor source for this set is a woman older than 75 with active or convalescent COVID-19.

The chain links TRBV30 to TRBJ2-5; a possible D gene is TRBD2 (5 bases). The CDR3 contains 14 residues. With 4 bases removed from V and 1 base from J, the gap between germline ends came to 13 bases. Germline V gene lookup returns CDR1 GTSNPN and CDR2 SVGIG (reference sequence). The CDR3 sequence: CAWMANSAQETQYF. The DNA of the CDR3 is TGTGCCTGGATGGCTAATAGCGCCCAAGAGACCCAGTACTTC.

This clone was detected only once. The gene calls are TRBV4-3 and TRBJ1-2, with 8 bases identical to TRBD1. Germline trimming cut 4 bases from V and 7 bases from J; bases unmatched to any gene: 11. Germline CDR1 reads LGHNA; CDR2 reads YSLEER. The CDR3 sequence is 15 residues long. The CDR3 coding sequence is TGCGCCAGCAGCCGAAACGTGGGACAGGATGTTGGCTACACCTTC. Translating gives CASSRNVGQDVGYTF.

The chain combines TRBV13 with TRBJ2-6, with 7 positions matching TRBD1. CDR1 is PRHDT and CDR2 is FYEKMQ in the germline V gene (reference sequence). This CDR3 has 18 residues. Unmatched junction bases numbered 8, after V lost 3 bases and J lost 0 bases. The CDR3 loop reads CASSFGDRRSSGANVLTF. The CDR3 DNA reads as TGTGCCAGCAGCTTCGGGGACAGAAGATCCTCTGGGGCCAACGTCCTGACTTTC.

J is TRBJ2-3 and V is TRBV5-8; the match to TRBD2 covers 13 bases. V gave up 4 bases and J gave up 2 bases; unmatched junction bases: 4. CDR3 length: 16 residues. Germline values: CDR1 SGHTS, CDR2 YDEGEE. DNA for the CDR3: TGTGCCAGCAGCACGGGACTAGCGGGGAACACAGATACGCAGTATTTT. This codes for CASSTGLAGNTDTQYF.

V gene TRBV11-1 combines with J gene TRBJ2-7; TRBD1 matches 8 bases. Per germline, CDR1 SGHAT and CDR2 FQDESV (reference sequence). V trimming: 2 bases; J trimming: 3 bases; junction bases outside the gene matches: 3. This CDR3 comprises 14 residues. The CDR3: CASSLTGGIYEQYF. In DNA, the CDR3 is TGTGCCAGCAGCTTAACAGGGGGGATCTACGAGCAGTACTTC.

Many counts were recorded for this clone. The chain uses TRBV9 and TRBJ2-7, with 8 nucleotides matching TRBD2. CDR3 length: 14 amino acids. CDR1 is SGDLS and CDR2 is YYNGEE in the germline V gene. J lost 6 bases, V lost 4 bases, and 9 bases had no gene match. The CDR3 bases are TGTGCCAGCAGCATTACGGGGGGGCAAACCGAGCAGTACTTC. This encodes CASSITGGQTEQYF.

This rearrangement joins TRBV7-8 to TRBJ1-5, with TRBD1 identical over 8 bases. Germline V gene data show CDR1 as SGHVS and CDR2 as FQNEAQ. V lost 1 base and J lost 8; bases outside the gene matches: 7. The CDR3 is 15 amino acids. DNA of the CDR3: TGTGCCAGCAGCTTAGGACAGGGGCATTTGGAGCCCCAGCATTTT. Encoded protein: CASSLGQGHLEPQHF. Full variable domain (missing parts from reference TRBV7-8 and TRBJ1-5): GAGVSQSPRYKVAKRGQDVALRCDPISGHVSLFWYQQALGQGPEFLTYFQNEAQLDKSGLPSDRFFAERPEGSVSTLKIQRTQQEDSAVYLCASSLGQGHLEPQHFGDGTRLSIL.

For the CDR3, the DNA is TGTGCCAGTACCCCCGGGACAGGGATTCAGCCCCAGCATTTT. Translating gives CASTPGTGIQPQHF. V is TRBV19 and J is TRBJ1-5; 9 nucleotides agree with TRBD1. The CDR3 runs to 14 residues. The germline V gene has CDR1 LNHDA and CDR2 SQIVND (reference sequence). The V gene end was trimmed by 7 bases and the J gene end by 6 bases; junction bases not matched to a gene: 7.

This clone has just a few counts. CDR3 coding DNA: TGTGCCTGGAGTCAATGGGACTCGAGCTCCTACGAGCAGTACTTC. This codes for CAWSQWDSSSYEQYF. This chain links TRBV30 with TRBJ2-7, with D possibly TRBD2 on 6 matching bases. The CDR3 runs 15 residues. Germline assignment: CDR1 GTSNPN and CDR2 SVGIG (reference sequence). The germline V and J ends were trimmed by 2 bases and 0 bases, with 14 bases remaining between them.

The chain links TRBV20-1 to TRBJ2-1; D ambiguous. This CDR3 is 14 amino acids long. Germline CDR1 is DFQATT and CDR2 is SNEGSKA (reference sequence). Trimming took 3 bases from V and 1 from J, leaving 10 bases between them. The CDR3 sequence is CSASNPGSYNEQFF. CDR3 bases: TGCAGTGCTAGTAACCCCGGGTCCTACAATGAGCAGTTCTTC.

The chain recombines TRBV5-4 with TRBJ1-2; D ambiguous. The CDR3 consists of 13 residues. Germline V CDR1 and CDR2: SGHNT, YYREEE (reference sequence). V dropped 4 bases and J dropped 3 bases, with 10 bases sitting between them. The CDR3 sequence: CASSTRRDYGYTF. For the CDR3, the DNA is TGTGCCAGCAGCACGAGACGGGACTATGGCTACACCTTC. Looking up the rest from reference TRBV5-4 and TRBJ1-2 gives the full variable domain: ETGVTQSPTHLIKTRGQQVTLRCSSQSGHNTVSWYQQALGQGPQFIFQYYREEENGRGNFPPRFSGLQFPNYSSELNVNALELDDSALYLCASSTRRDYGYTFGSGTRLTVV.

The chain joins TRBV7-2 to TRBJ1-1; TRBD1 agrees at 8 bases. Trimming cost V 5 bases and J 1 base; bases outside gene matches: 6. Germline V lookup: CDR1 SGHTA, CDR2 FQGNSA. CDR3 length: 15 residues. CDR3 in DNA: TGTGCCAGCAGCCCGAGACAGGGGCCGAACACTGAAGCTTTCTTT. It translates to CASSPRQGPNTEAFF.

This clone was found once. V usage is TRBV3-1 (or the pseudogene TRBV3-2) and J usage is TRBJ1-2; the D is unclear. V lost 0 bases and J lost 4, with 6 bases in between. The germline CDR1 and CDR2 sequences are LGHDT and YNNKEL (reference sequence). The CDR3 spans 13 residues. The CDR3 nucleotides are TGTGCCAGCAGCCAAGATAGATCCTATGGCTACACCTTC. Protein: CASSQDRSYGYTF.

V usage is TRBV2 and J usage is TRBJ2-2, with D perhaps matching TRBD1 (5 bases). Germline V gives CDR1 SNHLY, CDR2 FYNNEI. Trimming took 3 bases from V and 4 from J, leaving 12 bases between them. CDR3 length: 15 residues. CDR3 protein: CASSEQGLGTGELFF. As DNA, the CDR3 is TGTGCCAGCAGTGAGCAGGGTCTGGGCACCGGGGAGCTGTTTTTT.

This CDR3 is CASSWDRVDEQYF. Written as DNA, the CDR3 is TGTGCCAGCAGTTGGGACAGGGTCGACGAGCAGTACTTC. J is TRBJ2-7 and V is TRBV6-6; 9 nucleotides line up with TRBD1. The CDR3 extends over 13 amino acids. Germline V gives CDR1 MNHNY, CDR2 SVGAGI (reference sequence). The V gene end was trimmed by 4 bases and the J gene end by 5 bases; junction bases not matched to a gene: 3.

The chain links TRBV9 to TRBJ1-3, with a tentative D call TRBD1 (5 bases). Between the trimmed V and J ends, which lost 4 bases and 2 bases, there was a span of 10 bases. CDR1 is SGDLS, CDR2 YYNGEE, per germline. The CDR3 has 14 amino acids. CDR3 coding DNA: TGTGCCAGCAGCTCCGACAGACCTGGAAACACCATATATTTT. Translating gives CASSSDRPGNTIYF.

This clone appeared a few times. J is TRBJ1-1 and V is TRBV29-1; maybe TRBD1 (5 bases). The V end was cut by 7 bases, the J end by 7 bases, with 16 bases between. Germline V gene data show CDR1 as SQVTM and CDR2 as ANQGSEA. The CDR3 length is 12 residues. The CDR3 is CSALMQGYEAFF. Written as DNA, the CDR3 is TGCAGCGCCCTCATGCAGGGTTATGAAGCTTTCTTT.

The rearrangement joins TRBV6-2 or TRBV6-3 to TRBJ1-5; D is perhaps TRBD1 (5 bases). Trimming removed 0 bases at V and 3 bases at J, with 6 bases between. The CDR3 runs to 14 residues. Germline V gene data show CDR1 as MNHEY and CDR2 as SVGEGT. Written as DNA, the CDR3 is TGTGCCAGCAGTTACTCGGGACTCAATCAGCCCCAGCATTTT. It yields the protein CASSYSGLNQPQHF.

The CDR3 spells CATRRGGEAFF. In DNA, the CDR3 is TGTGCCACCAGGAGGGGAGGAGAAGCTTTCTTT. This chain uses TRBV24-1 with TRBJ1-1; D is possibly TRBD1 (5 bases). Germline loops: CDR1 KGHDR, CDR2 SFDVKD. The V gene lost 7 bases and the J gene lost 8 bases, with 10 bases spanning the gap. The CDR3 extends over 11 amino acids.

The J gene is TRBJ2-1, the V gene TRBV5-5; 7 bases align to TRBD1. V was clipped by 5 bases and J by 1 base; unmatched bases: 6. CDR3 length: 15 residues. Germline V gene lookup returns CDR1 SGHKS and CDR2 YYEKEE (reference sequence). The CDR3 DNA sequence: TGTGCCAGCAGACTGGGACAGCCATCCTACAATGAGCAGTTCTTC. Protein product: CASRLGQPSYNEQFF.

This clone has a single count. This chain joins TRBV4-1 and TRBJ1-2, with a tentative D call TRBD1 (6 bases). In germline, CDR1 is MGHRA, CDR2 YSYEKL. Trimming removed 1 base at V and 7 bases at J, with 22 bases between. This CDR3 comprises 17 residues. CDR3 amino acids: CASSQGNRVGALSGYTF. The CDR3 nucleotides are TGCGCCAGCAGCCAAGGGAACAGGGTCGGAGCTCTATCTGGCTACACCTTC.

The rearrangement links TRBV7-2 to TRBJ1-2, with 9 bases lining up with TRBD1. Germline CDR1 SGHTA, CDR2 FQGNSA. The CDR3 sequence is 16 residues long. Trimming cost V 5 bases and J 4 bases; bases outside gene matches: 11. The CDR3 sequence: CASSSRTGANPYGYTF. DNA of the CDR3: TGTGCCAGCAGCAGCCGGACAGGGGCGAATCCCTATGGCTACACCTTC.

The V gene is TRBV5-6, the J gene TRBJ1-2; no reliable D call. Germline-derived CDR1 and CDR2 are SGHDT and YYEEEE. The CDR3 contains 14 residues. V was pared by 4 bases and J by 2 bases, with 12 bases between. The CDR3 coding sequence is TGTGCCAGCAGCACCCGTATGGGCAACTATGGCTACACCTTC. Translating gives CASSTRMGNYGYTF.

The V gene is TRBV6-5, the J gene TRBJ2-7; the match to TRBD1 covers 9 bases. V was pared by 2 bases and J by 4 bases, with 6 bases of the junction left unmatched. CDR1 MNHEY and CDR2 SVGAGI come from the germline V gene. There are 15 residues in the CDR3. Written as DNA, the CDR3 is TGTGCCAGCAGTTACCATGGACAGGGGATTTACGAGCAGTACTTC. Translation: CASSYHGQGIYEQYF.

The gene calls are TRBV3-1 (or the pseudogene TRBV3-2) and TRBJ1-1, with D possibly matching TRBD1 (5 bases). Trimming removed 4 bases from V and 7 bases from J, with 28 bases in between. From germline, CDR1 is LGHDT and CDR2 YNNKEL (reference sequence). The CDR3 runs to 18 residues. The CDR3 DNA reads as TGTGCCAGCAGCCTAACCCCACCTCAGGGCCGGGTTTACGTTGAAGCTTTCTTT. It codes for CASSLTPPQGRVYVEAFF.

This clone has a count of ten or more. The chain joins TRBV5-4 to TRBJ2-6; 8 bases are shared with TRBD1. The length of the CDR3 is 16 residues. Germline V gives CDR1 SGHNT, CDR2 YYREEE (reference sequence). The V and J ends lost 4 bases and 3 bases, in that order; junction bases with no gene match: 6. The CDR3 nucleotides are TGTGCCAGCAGCCCACGGACAGGGAGTGGGGCCAACGTCCTGACTTTC. This codes for CASSPRTGSGANVLTF.

The rearrangement uses TRBV7-2 and TRBJ2-3; TRBD2 matches at 8 bases. The CDR3 is 16 amino acids. V was pared by 6 bases and J by 1 base, with 9 bases of the junction left unmatched. Germline V gene lookup returns CDR1 SGHTA and CDR2 FQGNSA. The CDR3 DNA follows: TGTGCCAGCAGGGGTAGCGGGGCGCTGGGCACAGATACGCAGTATTTT. This sequence encodes CASRGSGALGTDTQYF.

The chain combines TRBV18 with TRBJ1-2; tentative D call: TRBD1 (6 bases). V gave up 6 bases and J gave up 8 bases, with 19 bases separating them. CDR1 is KGHSH and CDR2 is LQKENI in the germline V gene. The CDR3 extends over 14 amino acids. The CDR3, as DNA: TGTGCCAGCTCTAGCGGGGGCCGGGCCGGCGGCTACACCTTC. It translates to CASSSGGRAGGYTF. The full variable domain, with the rest looked up from reference TRBV18 and TRBJ1-2, is NAGVMQNPRHLVRRRGQEARLRCSPMKGHSHVYWYRQLPEEGLKFMVYLQKENIIDESGMPKERFSAEFPKEGPSILRIQQVVRGDSAAYFCASSSGGRAGGYTFGSGTRLTVV.